The 26 T cell receptor beta chains in this list originate from one sample, sequenced in a study of blood T cell repertoires in COVID-19. Repertoires were generated with immunoSEQ multiplex PCR, while TCRdb's copy carries only in-frame clones and drops some. The sample consists of roughly 400,000 clones, approximately 91% of them appearing once. Sequencing was performed on PBMCs or T cells enriched from blood (not recorded which). The receptor set was obtained from a woman aged 18-29 years who had been exposed to COVID-19.

The rearrangement links TRBV4-2 to TRBJ2-7; TRBD1 matches at 8 bases. Unmatched junction bases numbered 5, after V lost 0 bases and J lost 7 bases. CDR3 length: 14 residues. Looked up from germline, CDR1 is LGHNA and CDR2 is YNFKEQ. The CDR3 nucleotides are TGTGCCAGCAGCCAAGAACAGGGGGTTCGTGAGCAGTACTTC. Its translation: CASSQEQGVREQYF.

V gene TRBV19 combines with J gene TRBJ2-3; 10 bases are a match to TRBD1. Germline trimming cut 0 bases from V and 7 bases from J; bases unmatched to any gene: 13. This CDR3 spans 18 amino acids. CDR1 is LNHDA, CDR2 SQIVND, per germline (reference sequence). CDR3 nucleotides: TGTGCCAGTAGTATAGAGGGTTCCGGGACAGGGGAGGTGAATACGCAGTATTTT. Amino acids: CASSIEGSGTGEVNTQYF. The variable domain in full, with the rest retrieved from reference TRBV19 and TRBJ2-3, is DGGITQSPKYLFRKEGQNVTLSCEQNLNHDAMYWYRQDPGQGLRLIYYSQIVNDFQKGDIAEGYSVSREKKESFPLTVTSAQKNPTAFYLCASSIEGSGTGEVNTQYFGPGTRLTVL.

A single count supports this clone. This rearrangement joins TRBV29-1 to TRBJ2-1, with TRBD2 identical over 7 bases. CDR3 length: 16 residues. Germline CDR1 is SQVTM and CDR2 is ANQGSEA. V lost 2 bases and J lost 7; bases outside the gene matches: 14. The CDR3 protein is CSVEPPWGGEINEQFF. The CDR3 bases are TGCAGCGTTGAACCCCCTTGGGGGGGAGAGATTAATGAGCAGTTCTTC.

CDR3 loop: CASSQDSSPLHF. The CDR3 coding sequence is TGTGCCAGCAGCCAAGACTCCTCACCCCTCCACTTT. V usage is TRBV3-1 (or the pseudogene TRBV3-2) and J usage is TRBJ1-6; D ambiguous. Trimming removed 0 bases from V and 10 bases from J, with 4 bases in between. The germline gives CDR1 LGHDT, CDR2 YNNKEL (reference sequence). CDR3 length: 12 residues.

The V and J genes are TRBV10-3 and TRBJ1-1, with TRBD1 matching over 10 bases. Germline assignment: CDR1 ENHRY and CDR2 SYGVKD. Losses at the gene ends were 6 bases for V and 1 base for J; bases not matched to a gene: 5. The CDR3 contains 15 residues. The CDR3 region is CAIREGTGANTEAFF. In DNA form, the CDR3 reads TGTGCCATCAGGGAGGGGACAGGGGCGAACACTGAAGCTTTCTTT.

The rearrangement uses TRBV2 and TRBJ2-1; 11 bases map to TRBD2. Trimming cost V 2 bases and J 0 bases; bases outside gene matches: 12. CDR3 length equals 20 residues. Germline values: CDR1 SNHLY, CDR2 FYNNEI. Here the CDR3 DNA reads TGTGCCAGCAGTGAAAACAGGGGTCTAGCGGGAGGACCCTCCTACAATGAGCAGTTCTTC. It codes for CASSENRGLAGGPSYNEQFF. Combining the CDR3 with reference TRBV2 and TRBJ2-1 gives the whole variable domain EPEVTQTPSHQVTQMGQEVILRCVPISNHLYFYWYRQILGQKVEFLVSFYNNEISEKSEIFDDQFSVERPDGSNFTLKIRSTKLEDSAMYFCASSENRGLAGGPSYNEQFFGPGTRLTVL.

The gene calls are TRBV6-2 or TRBV6-3 and TRBJ2-1, with 9 bases aligning to TRBD2. The ends lost 0 bases at V and 6 bases at J; junction bases unmatched: 3. The CDR3 consists of 15 residues. The germline V gene has CDR1 MNHEY and CDR2 SVGEGT. As DNA, the CDR3 is TGTGCCAGCAGTTACTCGGGTAGCGGGGGCAATGAGCAGTTCTTC. Translating gives CASSYSGSGGNEQFF.

V is TRBV19 and J is TRBJ2-7; D is ambiguous. CDR3 length equals 13 residues. V was shortened by 6 bases and J by 1 base, with 10 bases between the two germline ends. CDR1 LNHDA and CDR2 SQIVND come from the germline V gene (reference sequence). In DNA form, the CDR3 reads TGTGCCAGTAGCGAGTCCCATTCCTACGAGCAGTACTTC. Translated: CASSESHSYEQYF.

This clone was recorded once. The rearrangement links TRBV19 to TRBJ2-1; TRBD2 might be the D (6 bases). Germline V lookup: CDR1 LNHDA, CDR2 SQIVND (reference sequence). CDR3 length: 12 amino acids. Trimming left V 6 bases short and J 9 bases short, with 12 bases between. Here the CDR3 DNA reads TGTGCCAGTAGGCGGGGTGGGACTGAGCAGTTCTTC. It encodes CASRRGGTEQFF. The full variable domain, completed using reference TRBV19 and TRBJ2-1, is DGGITQSPKYLFRKEGQNVTLSCEQNLNHDAMYWYRQDPGQGLRLIYYSQIVNDFQKGDIAEGYSVSREKKESFPLTVTSAQKNPTAFYLCASRRGGTEQFFGPGTRLTVL.

The table lists this clone with a count of one. This sequence joins TRBV2 and TRBJ2-1, with D possibly being TRBD1 (7 bases). V gave up 4 bases and J gave up 14 bases, with 12 bases separating them. This CDR3 has 11 residues. Germline loops: CDR1 SNHLY, CDR2 FYNNEI. As DNA, the CDR3 is TGTGCCAGCAGTGGTGACAGGGAGGAGTTCTTC. Amino acids: CASSGDREEFF.

V and J are TRBV5-8 and TRBJ1-1; D gene uncertain. From germline, CDR1 is SGHTS and CDR2 YDEGEE. The V and J ends lost 0 bases and 4 bases respectively, with 13 bases between them. This CDR3 region has 15 residues. CDR3 protein: CASSLVRGTVTEAFF. In nucleotides, the CDR3 is TGTGCCAGCAGCTTGGTACGGGGTACGGTCACTGAAGCTTTCTTT.

This chain connects TRBV18 to TRBJ1-2; 11 bases are a match to TRBD1. Trimming took 3 bases from V and 2 from J; bases not matched to a gene: 5. This CDR3 contains 16 residues. Germline V CDR1 and CDR2: KGHSH, LQKENI. The chain's CDR3 is CASSPSGTGGNYGYTF. The CDR3 DNA reads TGTGCCAGCTCACCGTCTGGGACAGGGGGAAACTATGGCTACACCTTC. Together with reference TRBV18 and TRBJ1-2, the CDR3 gives the full variable domain: NAGVMQNPRHLVRRRGQEARLRCSPMKGHSHVYWYRQLPEEGLKFMVYLQKENIIDESGMPKERFSAEFPKEGPSILRIQQVVRGDSAAYFCASSPSGTGGNYGYTFGSGTRLTVV.

The J gene is TRBJ2-7, the V gene TRBV7-2; 8 bases align to TRBD1. Trimming cost V 3 bases and J 2 bases; bases outside gene matches: 9. The CDR3 runs to 16 residues. Germline loops: CDR1 SGHTA, CDR2 FQGNSA. The CDR3 sequence is CASSLGGQGIPYEQYF. For the CDR3, the DNA is TGTGCCAGCAGCTTGGGCGGACAGGGAATCCCCTACGAGCAGTACTTC. The full variable domain, with the rest looked up from reference TRBV7-2 and TRBJ2-7, is GAGVSQSPSNKVTEKGKDVELRCDPISGHTALYWYRQSLGQGLEFLIYFQGNSAPDKSGLPSDRFSAERTGGSVSTLTIQRTQQEDSAVYLCASSLGGQGIPYEQYFGPGTRLTVT.

The V call is TRBV30, the J call TRBJ2-1; 8 nucleotides align to TRBD2. The germline V gene has CDR1 GTSNPN and CDR2 SVGIG (reference sequence). V lost 2 bases and J lost 6; bases outside the gene matches: 6. This CDR3 is 14 amino acids long. CDR3 bases: TGTGCCTGGAGTCCCGGGGGGGATGTCAATGAGCAGTTCTTC. Translated, it gives CAWSPGGDVNEQFF.

V and J are TRBV6-5 and TRBJ1-1; no reliable D call. Germline CDR1 is MNHEY and CDR2 is SVGAGI. This CDR3 has 15 residues. V was cut by 6 bases and J by 0 bases, with 14 bases left in between. The CDR3 protein is CASSPVWELNTEAFF. DNA for the CDR3: TGTGCCAGCAGCCCAGTTTGGGAGCTGAACACTGAAGCTTTCTTT.

The chain combines TRBV7-2 with TRBJ2-7, with 9 bases fitting TRBD2. Germline CDR1 is SGHTA and CDR2 is FQGNSA. The CDR3 loop spans 17 amino acids. V lost 3 bases, J lost 2 bases, and 11 bases stayed unmatched. Written as DNA, the CDR3 is TGTGCCAGCAGCTTGTCTCTGGCGGGAGGGTTTCCCTACGAGCAGTACTTC. This encodes CASSLSLAGGFPYEQYF.

The chain combines TRBV2 with TRBJ2-2; 12 bases match TRBD2. CDR1 and CDR2 from the germline V gene are SNHLY and FYNNEI. The CDR3 is 16 amino acids. Germline trimming cut 5 bases from V and 6 bases from J; bases unmatched to any gene: 7. CDR3 DNA: TGTGCCAGCAGTAAGACTAGCGGGGGAGGCGCCGGGGAGCTGTTTTTT. It specifies CASSKTSGGGAGELFF.

J is TRBJ1-1 and V is TRBV27, with 9 bases that match TRBD1. The CDR3 is made up of 14 amino acids. J was trimmed by 3 bases and V by 5 bases; bases with no gene match: 4. Looked up from germline, CDR1 is MNHEY and CDR2 is SMNVEV (reference sequence). This CDR3 reads CASSPGQGYTEAFF. Written as DNA, the CDR3 is TGTGCCAGCAGTCCGGGACAGGGATACACTGAAGCTTTCTTT.

The chain employs TRBV15 and TRBJ1-1; D ambiguous. This CDR3 contains 14 residues. Per germline, CDR1 LNHNV and CDR2 YYDKDF (reference sequence). The V end was cut by 3 bases, the J end by 4 bases, with 12 bases between. The CDR3 reads CATSSRRSPTEAFF. DNA for the CDR3: TGTGCCACCAGCAGTAGACGGAGCCCCACTGAAGCTTTCTTT.

The V gene is TRBV2, the J gene TRBJ1-5; D is ambiguous. The CDR3 is 15 residues long. The V end was cut by 6 bases, the J end by 0 bases, with 12 bases between. The germline CDR1 and CDR2 sequences are SNHLY and FYNNEI. CDR3 sequence reads: CASRLGAYSNQPQHF. CDR3 sequence (DNA): TGTGCCAGCAGATTGGGAGCCTATAGCAATCAGCCCCAGCATTTT.

V and J are TRBV11-2 and TRBJ2-2; D is possibly TRBD2 (5 bases). Trimming took 1 base from V and 7 from J, leaving 16 bases between them. Germline V CDR1 and CDR2: SGHAT, FQNNGV. The CDR3 loop spans 16 amino acids. The DNA of the CDR3 is TGTGCCAGCAGCTTAGGGACTTTTCGGGCTGACGGGGAGCTGTTTTTT. Translating it yields CASSLGTFRADGELFF.

The chain joins TRBV11-3 to TRBJ2-1; the match to TRBD2 covers 8 bases. The CDR3 is made up of 13 amino acids. V gave up 2 bases and J gave up 8 bases; unmatched junction bases: 2. Per germline, CDR1 SGHNT and CDR2 YENEEA. The CDR3 nucleotides read TGTGCCAGCAGCTTACCAGCGGGAGATGAGCAGTTCTTC. Protein product: CASSLPAGDEQFF.

The V and J genes are TRBV6-2 or TRBV6-3 and TRBJ2-7, with TRBD2 as a possible D gene (5 bases). Germline V CDR1 and CDR2: MNHEY, SVGEGT. The CDR3 is made up of 15 amino acids. V lost 5 bases to trimming and J lost 0 bases, with 14 bases between them. The CDR3 region is CASSLRSGSSYEQYF. The CDR3 bases are TGTGCCAGCAGTCTCCGCAGCGGATCCTCCTACGAGCAGTACTTC.

The V gene is TRBV7-3, the J gene TRBJ2-2, with 12 bases lining up with TRBD2. The trim removed 5 bases at V and 5 bases at J, leaving 3 bases unmatched. This CDR3 comprises 15 residues. Germline-derived CDR1 and CDR2 are SGHTA and FQGTGA. The CDR3 bases are TGTGCCAGCAGCGCCACTAGCGGGGGGACCGGGGAGCTGTTTTTT. Protein product: CASSATSGGTGELFF.

The CDR3 DNA sequence: TGTGCCAGCAGTTTAAGTAGGGGGGGAGAGACCCAGTACTTC. Residues: CASSLSRGGETQYF. J is TRBJ2-5 and V is TRBV11-2, with D perhaps matching TRBD2 (7 bases). Between the trimmed V and J ends, which lost 6 bases and 4 bases, there was a span of 15 bases. This CDR3 has 14 residues. CDR1 is SGHAT, CDR2 FQNNGV, per germline.

The rearrangement joins TRBV9 to TRBJ2-3; D not resolved. The CDR3 sequence is 16 residues long. Per germline, CDR1 SGDLS and CDR2 YYNGEE. V was cut by 0 bases and J by 4 bases, with 15 bases left in between. CDR3 sequence: CASSVDGYGSPDTQYF. In DNA, the CDR3 is TGTGCCAGCAGCGTAGACGGTTACGGTAGCCCAGATACGCAGTATTTT.